This T cell receptor (beta chain) was retrieved from a study of T cell repertoires in cytomegalovirus infection. At the level of the study: Matching HLA type and CMV infection were both indicated by public TCR beta signatures. General study points: Identification of carriers of CMV plus the relevant HLA was performed using cumulative public TCR beta family frequency. Ex vivo responses were dominated by HLA-C-restricted CMV-specific TCR beta clonotypes.

Trimming cost V 4 bases and J 4 bases; bases outside gene matches: 5. This CDR3 comprises 16 residues. CDR1 is MRHNA and CDR2 is SNTAGT in the germline V gene. TCRdb ran MiXCR on the reads and lists one entry per CDR3 protein. The sample yields over 200,000 distinct CDR3 sequences, roughly an eighth seen once. This clonotype appeared many times. No antigen is known for it. The gene calls are TRBV6-4 and TRBJ2-6, with 9 bases that match TRBD1. Sequenced: PBMCs. This TCR derives from a human donor in good health (CMV status not recorded). Some clones in this sample may be carry-over from other donors' samples. CDR3 in amino acids: CASSATGGRGANVLTF. Here the CDR3 DNA reads TGTGCCAGCAGTGCTACAGGGGGCCGAGGGGCCAACGTCCTGACTTTC.